This T cell receptor beta chain stems from a study of cytomegalovirus exposure and HLA in healthy donors. The table came from immunoSEQ multiplex PCR; TCRdb's copy has only in-frame clones and leaves some out. The table has about 120,000 clones, around 88% seen once. CDR1 and CDR2 (germline): ENHRY, SYGVKD. V trimming: 3 bases; J trimming: 14 bases; junction bases outside the gene matches: 7. This CDR3 contains 12 residues. The sequence was obtained from a man younger than 35 in good health and CMV-seronegative. This sequence joins TRBV10-3 and TRBJ2-1; TRBD1 matches 7 bases. The sample comprised PBMCs. This chain's CDR3 is CAISDWSQGEFF. Written as DNA, the CDR3 is TGTGCCATCAGTGATTGGTCGCAGGGGGAGTTCTTC.